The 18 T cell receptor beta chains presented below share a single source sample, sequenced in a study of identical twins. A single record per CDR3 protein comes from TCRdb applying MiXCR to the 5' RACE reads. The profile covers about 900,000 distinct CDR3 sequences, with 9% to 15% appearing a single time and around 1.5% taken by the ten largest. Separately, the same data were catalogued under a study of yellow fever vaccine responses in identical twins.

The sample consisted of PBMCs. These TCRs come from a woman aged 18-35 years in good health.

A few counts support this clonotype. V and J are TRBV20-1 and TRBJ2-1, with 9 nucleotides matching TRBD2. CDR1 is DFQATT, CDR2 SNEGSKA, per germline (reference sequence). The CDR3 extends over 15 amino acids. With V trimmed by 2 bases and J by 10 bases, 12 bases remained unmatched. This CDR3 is CSARQMASGTLEQFF. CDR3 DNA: TGCAGTGCTAGACAAATGGCTAGCGGGACCCTGGAGCAGTTCTTC.

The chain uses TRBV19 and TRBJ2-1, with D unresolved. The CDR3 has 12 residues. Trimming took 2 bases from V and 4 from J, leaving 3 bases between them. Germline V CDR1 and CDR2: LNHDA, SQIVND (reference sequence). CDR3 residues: CASSIMYNEQFF. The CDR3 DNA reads TGTGCCAGTAGTATAATGTACAATGAGCAGTTCTTC.

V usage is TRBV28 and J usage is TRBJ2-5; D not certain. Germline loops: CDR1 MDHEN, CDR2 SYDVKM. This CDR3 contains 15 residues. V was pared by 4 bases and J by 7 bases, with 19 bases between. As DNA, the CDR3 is TGTGCCAGCAGTTCTGTTTGGGTGGAACTTGGGACCCAGTACTTC. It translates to CASSSVWVELGTQYF.

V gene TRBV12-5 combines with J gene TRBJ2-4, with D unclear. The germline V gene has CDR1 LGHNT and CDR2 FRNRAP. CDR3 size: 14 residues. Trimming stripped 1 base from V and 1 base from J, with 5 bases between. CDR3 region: CASGLELAKNIQYF. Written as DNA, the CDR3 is TGTGCTAGTGGTTTGGAGTTGGCCAAAAACATTCAGTACTTC.

CDR3 residues: CSARNPDRKLTFF. The CDR3 DNA follows: TGCAGTGCTAGGAACCCGGACAGGAAGTTAACTTTCTTT. The chain employs TRBV20-1 and TRBJ1-1; 7 positions match TRBD1. This CDR3 spans 13 amino acids. CDR1 and CDR2 from the germline V gene are DFQATT and SNEGSKA (reference sequence). The ends lost 3 bases at V and 12 bases at J; junction bases unmatched: 13.

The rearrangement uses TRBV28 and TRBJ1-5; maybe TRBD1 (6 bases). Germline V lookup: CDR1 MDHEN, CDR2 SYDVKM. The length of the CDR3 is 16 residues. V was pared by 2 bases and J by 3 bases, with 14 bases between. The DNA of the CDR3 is TGTGCCAGCAGTTTAACTAGGGGGGAAGCCAATCAGCCCCAGCATTTT. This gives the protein CASSLTRGEANQPQHF.

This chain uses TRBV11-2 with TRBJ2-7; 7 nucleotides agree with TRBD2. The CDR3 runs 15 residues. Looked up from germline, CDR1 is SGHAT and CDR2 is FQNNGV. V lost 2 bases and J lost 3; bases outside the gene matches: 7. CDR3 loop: CASSLKPSGGYEQYF. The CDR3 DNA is TGTGCCAGCAGCTTAAAACCTAGCGGAGGCTACGAGCAGTACTTC. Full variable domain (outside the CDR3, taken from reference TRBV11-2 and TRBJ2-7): EAGVAQSPRYKIIEKRQSVAFWCNPISGHATLYWYQQILGQGPKLLIQFQNNGVVDDSQLPKDRFSAERLKGVDSTLKIQPAKLEDSAVYLCASSLKPSGGYEQYFGPGTRLTVT.

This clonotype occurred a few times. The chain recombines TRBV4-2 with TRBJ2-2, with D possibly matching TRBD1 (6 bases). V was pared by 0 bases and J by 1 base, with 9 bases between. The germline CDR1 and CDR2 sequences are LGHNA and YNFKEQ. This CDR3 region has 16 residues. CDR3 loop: CASSQDGDKNTGELFF. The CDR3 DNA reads TGTGCCAGCAGCCAAGATGGGGACAAGAACACCGGGGAGCTGTTTTTT.

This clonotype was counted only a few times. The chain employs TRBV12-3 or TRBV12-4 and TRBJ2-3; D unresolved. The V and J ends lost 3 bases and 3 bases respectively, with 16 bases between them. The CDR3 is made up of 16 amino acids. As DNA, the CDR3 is TGTGCCAGCAGTTTCGTCGACGCGCTAGGGACAGATACGCAGTATTTT. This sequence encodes CASSFVDALGTDTQYF.

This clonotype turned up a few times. DNA for the CDR3: TGTGCCAGCAGCCAAGGGACAGATAATCAGCCCCAGCATTTT. Residues: CASSQGTDNQPQHF. The chain recombines TRBV4-2 with TRBJ1-5, with D perhaps matching TRBD1 (6 bases). Germline lookup yields CDR1 LGHNA and CDR2 YNFKEQ. This CDR3 has 14 residues. The germline V and J ends were trimmed by 1 base and 4 bases, with 8 bases remaining between them.

CDR3 sequence: CASSYVEDSYNEQFF. CDR3 nucleotides: TGTGCCAGCAGTTATGTTGAAGACTCCTACAATGAGCAGTTCTTC. The chain uses TRBV6-2 or TRBV6-3 and TRBJ2-1; no firm D call. The CDR3 totals 15 residues. Per the germline V gene, CDR1 is MNHEY and CDR2 is SVGEGT. V was cut by 3 bases and J by 0 bases, with 9 bases left in between.

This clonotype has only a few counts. Here the CDR3 reads CASSGTGGNEKLFF. The CDR3 DNA reads TGTGCCAGCAGCGGGACAGGGGGAAACGAAAAACTGTTTTTT. V is TRBV9 and J is TRBJ1-4; 10 bases match TRBD1. V trimming: 3 bases; J trimming: 8 bases; junction bases outside the gene matches: 4. The CDR3 is 14 amino acids. Germline-derived CDR1 and CDR2 are SGDLS and YYNGEE.

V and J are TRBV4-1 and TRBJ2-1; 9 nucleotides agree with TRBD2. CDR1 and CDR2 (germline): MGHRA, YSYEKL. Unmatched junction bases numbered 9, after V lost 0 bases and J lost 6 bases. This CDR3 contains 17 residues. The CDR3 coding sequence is TGCGCCAGCAGCCAAGACGCGGGGGGTAGCGGGGGCAATGAGCAGTTCTTC. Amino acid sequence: CASSQDAGGSGGNEQFF.

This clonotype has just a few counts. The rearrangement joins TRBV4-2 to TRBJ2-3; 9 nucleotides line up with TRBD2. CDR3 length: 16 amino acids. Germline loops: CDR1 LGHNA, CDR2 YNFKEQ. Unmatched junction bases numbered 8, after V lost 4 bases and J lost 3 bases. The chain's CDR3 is CASSRNNLAGTDTQYF. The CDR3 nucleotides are TGTGCCAGCAGCCGAAATAACCTAGCGGGGACAGATACGCAGTATTTT.

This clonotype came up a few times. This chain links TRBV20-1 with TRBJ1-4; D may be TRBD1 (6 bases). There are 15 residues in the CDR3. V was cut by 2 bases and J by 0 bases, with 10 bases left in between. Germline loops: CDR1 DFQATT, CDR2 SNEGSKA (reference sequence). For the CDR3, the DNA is TGCAGTGCTAGACGACAGGATACAACTAATGAAAAACTGTTTTTT. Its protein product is CSARRQDTTNEKLFF.

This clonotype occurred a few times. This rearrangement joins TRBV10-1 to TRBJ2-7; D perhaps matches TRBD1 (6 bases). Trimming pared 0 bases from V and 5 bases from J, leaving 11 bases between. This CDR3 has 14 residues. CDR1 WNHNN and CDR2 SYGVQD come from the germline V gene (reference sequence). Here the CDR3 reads CASSESGRGHEQYF. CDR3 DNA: TGCGCCAGCAGTGAGTCGGGCAGGGGCCACGAGCAGTACTTC.

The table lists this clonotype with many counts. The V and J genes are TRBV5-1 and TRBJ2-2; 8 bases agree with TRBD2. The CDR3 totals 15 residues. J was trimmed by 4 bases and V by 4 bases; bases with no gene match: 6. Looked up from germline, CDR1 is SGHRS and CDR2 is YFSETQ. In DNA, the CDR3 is TGCGCCAGCAGCCCCTCAACTAGCGGCACCGGGGAGCTGTTTTTT. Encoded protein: CASSPSTSGTGELFF.

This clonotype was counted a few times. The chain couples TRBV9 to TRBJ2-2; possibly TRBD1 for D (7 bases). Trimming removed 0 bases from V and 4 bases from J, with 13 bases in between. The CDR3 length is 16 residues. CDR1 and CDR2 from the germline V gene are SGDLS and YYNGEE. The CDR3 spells CASSVAGGQTTGELFF. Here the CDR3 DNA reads TGTGCCAGCAGCGTAGCCGGGGGACAGACCACCGGGGAGCTGTTTTTT. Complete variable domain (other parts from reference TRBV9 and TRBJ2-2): DSGVTQTPKHLITATGQRVTLRCSPRSGDLSVYWYQQSLDQGLQFLIQYYNGEERAKGNILERFSAQQFPDLHSELNLSSLELGDSALYFCASSVAGGQTTGELFFGEGSRLTVL.